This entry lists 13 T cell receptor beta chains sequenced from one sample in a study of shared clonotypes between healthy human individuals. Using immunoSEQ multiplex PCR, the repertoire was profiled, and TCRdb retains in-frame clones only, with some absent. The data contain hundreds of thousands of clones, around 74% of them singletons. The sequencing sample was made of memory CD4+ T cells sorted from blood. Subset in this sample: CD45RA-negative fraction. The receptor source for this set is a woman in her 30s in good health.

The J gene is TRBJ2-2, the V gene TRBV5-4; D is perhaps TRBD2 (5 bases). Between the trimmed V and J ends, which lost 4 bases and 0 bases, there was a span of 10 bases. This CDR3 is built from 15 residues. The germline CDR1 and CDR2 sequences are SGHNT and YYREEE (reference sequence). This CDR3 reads CASSHDYTNTGELFF. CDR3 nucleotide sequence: TGTGCCAGCAGCCATGACTATACGAACACCGGGGAGCTGTTTTTT.

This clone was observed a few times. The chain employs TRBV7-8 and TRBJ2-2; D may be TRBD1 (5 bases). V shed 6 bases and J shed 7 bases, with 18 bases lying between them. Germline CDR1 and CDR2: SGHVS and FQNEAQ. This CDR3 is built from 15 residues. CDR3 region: CASRPPRWGRGELFF. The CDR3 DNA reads TGTGCCAGCAGACCCCCGAGGTGGGGCCGCGGGGAGCTGTTTTTT.

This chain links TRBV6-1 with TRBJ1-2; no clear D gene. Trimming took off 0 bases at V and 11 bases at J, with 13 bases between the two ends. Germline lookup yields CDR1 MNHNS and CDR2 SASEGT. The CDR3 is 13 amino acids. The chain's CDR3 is CASSEAGSLGYTF. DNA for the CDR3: TGTGCCAGCAGTGAAGCGGGGAGTCTCGGGTACACCTTC.

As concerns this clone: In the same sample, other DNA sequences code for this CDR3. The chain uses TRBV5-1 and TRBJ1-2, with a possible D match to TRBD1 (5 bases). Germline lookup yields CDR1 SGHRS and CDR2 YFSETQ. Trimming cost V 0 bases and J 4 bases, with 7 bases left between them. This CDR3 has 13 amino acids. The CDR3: CASSLGGSYGYTF. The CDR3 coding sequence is TGCGCCAGCAGCTTGGGGGGCAGCTATGGCTACACCTTC.

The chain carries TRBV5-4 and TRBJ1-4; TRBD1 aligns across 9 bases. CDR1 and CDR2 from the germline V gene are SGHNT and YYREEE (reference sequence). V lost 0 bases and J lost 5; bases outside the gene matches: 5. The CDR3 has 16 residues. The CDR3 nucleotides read TGTGCCAGCAGCTTGGCGGGACAGGGACCAAATGAAAAACTGTTTTTT. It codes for CASSLAGQGPNEKLFF.

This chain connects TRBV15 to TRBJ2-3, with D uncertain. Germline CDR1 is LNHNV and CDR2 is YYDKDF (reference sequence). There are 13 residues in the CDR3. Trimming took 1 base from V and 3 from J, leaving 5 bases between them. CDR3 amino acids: CATSRGITDTQYF. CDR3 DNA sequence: TGTGCCACCAGCAGAGGGATAACAGATACGCAGTATTTT.

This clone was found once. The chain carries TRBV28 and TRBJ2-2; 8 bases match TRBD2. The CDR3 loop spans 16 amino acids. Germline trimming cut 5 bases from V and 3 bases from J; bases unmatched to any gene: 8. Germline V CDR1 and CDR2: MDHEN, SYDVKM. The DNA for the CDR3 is TGTGCCAGCAGTCGATACGCGGGGGGAGACACCGGGGAGCTGTTTTTT. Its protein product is CASSRYAGGDTGELFF.

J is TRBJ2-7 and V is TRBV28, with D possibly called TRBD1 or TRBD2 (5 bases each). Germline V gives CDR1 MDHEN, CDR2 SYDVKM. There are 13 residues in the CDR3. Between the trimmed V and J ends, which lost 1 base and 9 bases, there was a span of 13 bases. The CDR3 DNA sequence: TGTGCCAGCAGTTTATCAGTGAAGAGGGGGCAGTACTTC. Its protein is CASSLSVKRGQYF.

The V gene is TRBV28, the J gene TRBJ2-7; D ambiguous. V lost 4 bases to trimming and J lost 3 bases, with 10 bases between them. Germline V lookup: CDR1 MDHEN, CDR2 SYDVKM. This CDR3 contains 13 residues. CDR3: CASSSSLNYEQYF. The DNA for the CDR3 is TGTGCCAGCAGTTCTTCCCTCAACTACGAGCAGTACTTC.

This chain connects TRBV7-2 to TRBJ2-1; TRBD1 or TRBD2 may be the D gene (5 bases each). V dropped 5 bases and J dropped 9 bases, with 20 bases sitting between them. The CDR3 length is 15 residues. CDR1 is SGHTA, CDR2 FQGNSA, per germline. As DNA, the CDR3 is TGTGCCAGCAGCCCCCCCGGGACCCTATGGGGTGAGCAGTTCTTC. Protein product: CASSPPGTLWGEQFF.

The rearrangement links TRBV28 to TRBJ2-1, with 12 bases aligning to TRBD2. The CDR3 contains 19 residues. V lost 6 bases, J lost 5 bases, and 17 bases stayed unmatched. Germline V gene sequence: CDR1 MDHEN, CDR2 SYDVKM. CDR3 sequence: CASSPIRTSGRRAHNEQFF. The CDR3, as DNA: TGTGCCAGCAGCCCCATACGAACTAGCGGGAGGAGGGCCCACAATGAGCAGTTCTTC.

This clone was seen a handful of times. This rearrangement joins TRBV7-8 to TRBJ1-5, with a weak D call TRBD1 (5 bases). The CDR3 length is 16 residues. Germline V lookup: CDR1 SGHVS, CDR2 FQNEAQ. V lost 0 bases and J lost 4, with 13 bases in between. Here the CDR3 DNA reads TGTGCCAGCAGCTTAGCGCGACAGAGGAGAAATCAGCCCCAGCATTTT. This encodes CASSLARQRRNQPQHF.

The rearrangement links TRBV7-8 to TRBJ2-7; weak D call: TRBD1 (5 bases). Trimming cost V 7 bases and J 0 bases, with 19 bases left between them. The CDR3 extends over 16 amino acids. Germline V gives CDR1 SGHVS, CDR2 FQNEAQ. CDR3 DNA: TGTGCCAGCACCCCGGAAAGAGGACAAAGCTCCTACGAGCAGTACTTC. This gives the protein CASTPERGQSSYEQYF. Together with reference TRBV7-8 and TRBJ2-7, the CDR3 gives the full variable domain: GAGVSQSPRYKVAKRGQDVALRCDPISGHVSLFWYQQALGQGPEFLTYFQNEAQLDKSGLPSDRFFAERPEGSVSTLKIQRTQQEDSAVYLCASTPERGQSSYEQYFGPGTRLTVT.